Listed here are 7 T cell receptor beta chains from one sample, sequenced in a study of prognosis after radiotherapy for stage I lung cancer. Amplification of the TCR beta CDR3 (from genomic DNA) was done by two-round multiplex PCR. During first-round PCR, primers specific to each TRBV and TRBJ gene were used. TCRdb recomputed calls from the multiplex PCR reads with MiXCR, one row per CDR3 protein. The profile shows some 24,000 distinct CDR3 sequences, 35% to 40% of them singletons. Here the sequenced sample was PBMCs, taken before or after stereotactic body radiation therapy (not recorded which). The receptors stem from a donor over 45 with non-small cell lung cancer.

This clonotype is a singleton in its sample. This chain links TRBV7-9 with TRBJ2-5; D not resolved. Germline assignment: CDR1 SEHNR and CDR2 FQNEAQ (reference sequence). Trimming removed 5 bases from V and 7 bases from J, with 20 bases in between. CDR3 length: 15 amino acids. The CDR3 is CASSQSGNRVGTQYF. In DNA form, the CDR3 reads TGTGCCAGCAGCCAGTCGGGCAACCGGGTGGGGACCCAGTACTTC.

This clonotype showed up many times. The chain has TRBV3-1 and TRBJ1-1; D gene uncertain. Trimming took off 1 base at V and 4 bases at J, with 7 bases between the two ends. The CDR3 has 13 amino acids. Germline values: CDR1 LGHDT, CDR2 YNNKEL (reference sequence). CDR3 coding DNA: TGTGCCAGCAGCCAAGGAGGAGGCACTGAAGCTTTCTTT. Amino acids: CASSQGGGTEAFF.

The chain links TRBV11-3 to TRBJ1-4; TRBD1 agrees at 8 bases. V dropped 5 bases and J dropped 7; count of bases not matched to a gene: 12. Germline values: CDR1 SGHNT, CDR2 YENEEA. The CDR3 extends over 16 amino acids. The CDR3 is CASSESDRGHGEKLFF. DNA for the CDR3: TGTGCCAGCAGCGAATCTGACAGGGGTCATGGTGAAAAACTGTTTTTT.

This clonotype occurred many times. V and J are TRBV5-1 and TRBJ1-5; D not resolved. Between the trimmed V and J ends, which lost 4 bases and 7 bases, there was a span of 21 bases. The CDR3 has 16 amino acids. Germline V gene lookup returns CDR1 SGHRS and CDR2 YFSETQ. The DNA for the CDR3 is TGCGCCAGCAGCCCCCGGGGTAAATGGGAGCGACAGCCCCAGCATTTT. Its protein is CASSPRGKWERQPQHF.

V and J are TRBV6-1 and TRBJ2-7, with TRBD1 matching 7 bases. V dropped 6 bases and J dropped 3; count of bases not matched to a gene: 17. Germline V gene lookup returns CDR1 MNHNS and CDR2 SASEGT. The CDR3 loop spans 17 amino acids. The CDR3 coding sequence is TGTGCCAGCAGCTCCCGACCCGGACAGGTAATGGGCTACGAGCAGTACTTC. It is translated as CASSSRPGQVMGYEQYF.

This clonotype was found many times. V and J are TRBV4-1 and TRBJ1-3; TRBD1 matches 9 bases. The CDR3 contains 16 residues. From germline, CDR1 is MGHRA and CDR2 YSYEKL. V was pared by 2 bases and J by 2 bases, with 4 bases of the junction left unmatched. CDR3 region: CASSQHRDRAGNTIYF. CDR3 coding DNA: TGCGCCAGCAGCCAACACCGGGACAGGGCTGGAAACACCATATATTTT.

In its sample, this clonotype was seen many times. The chain carries TRBV12-3 or TRBV12-4 and TRBJ2-5; D is possibly TRBD2 (5 bases). The CDR3 runs to 14 residues. Trimming cost V 0 bases and J 4 bases, with 9 bases left between them. The CDR3: CASSLAGGGETQYF. The CDR3 bases are TGTGCCAGCAGTTTAGCGGGCGGAGGAGAGACCCAGTACTTC.